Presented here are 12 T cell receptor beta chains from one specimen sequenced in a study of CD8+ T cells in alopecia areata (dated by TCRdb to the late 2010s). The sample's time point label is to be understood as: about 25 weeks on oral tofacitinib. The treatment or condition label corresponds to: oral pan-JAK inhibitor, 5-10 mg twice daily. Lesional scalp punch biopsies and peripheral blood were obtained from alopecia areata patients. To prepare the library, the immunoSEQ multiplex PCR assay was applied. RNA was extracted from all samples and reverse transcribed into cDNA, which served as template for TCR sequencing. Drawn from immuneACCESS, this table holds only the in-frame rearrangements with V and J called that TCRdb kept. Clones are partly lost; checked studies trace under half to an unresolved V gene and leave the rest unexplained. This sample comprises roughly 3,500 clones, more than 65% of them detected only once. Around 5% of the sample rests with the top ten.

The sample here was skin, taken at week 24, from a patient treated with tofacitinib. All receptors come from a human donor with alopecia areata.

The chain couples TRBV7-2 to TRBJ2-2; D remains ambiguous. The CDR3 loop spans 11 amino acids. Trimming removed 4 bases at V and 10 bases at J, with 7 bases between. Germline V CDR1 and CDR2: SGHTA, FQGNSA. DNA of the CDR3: TGTGCCAGCAGCTCTTATCAGGAGCTGTTTTTT. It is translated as CASSSYQELFF.

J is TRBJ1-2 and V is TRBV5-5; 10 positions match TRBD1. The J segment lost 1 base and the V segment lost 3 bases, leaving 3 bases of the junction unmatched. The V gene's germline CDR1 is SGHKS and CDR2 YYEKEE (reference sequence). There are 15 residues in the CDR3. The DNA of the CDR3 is TGTGCCAGCAGCTGGGGACAGGGGAATAACTATGGCTACACCTTC. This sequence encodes CASSWGQGNNYGYTF.

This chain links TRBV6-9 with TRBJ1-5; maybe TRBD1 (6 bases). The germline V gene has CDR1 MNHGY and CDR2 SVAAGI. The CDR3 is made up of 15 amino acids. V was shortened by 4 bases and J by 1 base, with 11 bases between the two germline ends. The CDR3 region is CASSFRGESNQPQHF. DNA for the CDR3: TGTGCCAGCAGTTTCAGGGGAGAAAGCAATCAGCCCCAGCATTTT.

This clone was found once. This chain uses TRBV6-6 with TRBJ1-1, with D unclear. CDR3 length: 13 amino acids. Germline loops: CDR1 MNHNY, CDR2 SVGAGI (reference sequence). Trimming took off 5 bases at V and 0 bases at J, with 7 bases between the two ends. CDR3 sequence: CASSHLMNTEAFF. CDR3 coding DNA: TGTGCCAGCAGTCACCTCATGAACACTGAAGCTTTCTTT.

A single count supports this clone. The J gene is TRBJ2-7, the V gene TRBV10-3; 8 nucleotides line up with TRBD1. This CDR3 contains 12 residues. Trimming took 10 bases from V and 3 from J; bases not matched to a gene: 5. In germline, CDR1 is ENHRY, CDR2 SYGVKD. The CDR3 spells CANGQGNYEQYF. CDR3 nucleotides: TGTGCCAACGGACAGGGAAACTACGAGCAGTACTTC.

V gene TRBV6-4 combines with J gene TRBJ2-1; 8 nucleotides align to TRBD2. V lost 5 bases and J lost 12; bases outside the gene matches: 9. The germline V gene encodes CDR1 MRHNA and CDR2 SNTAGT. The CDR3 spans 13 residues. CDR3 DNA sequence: TGTGCCAGCAGTCAGGAGGAAGGGACTAGGCAGTTCTTC. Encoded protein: CASSQEEGTRQFF.

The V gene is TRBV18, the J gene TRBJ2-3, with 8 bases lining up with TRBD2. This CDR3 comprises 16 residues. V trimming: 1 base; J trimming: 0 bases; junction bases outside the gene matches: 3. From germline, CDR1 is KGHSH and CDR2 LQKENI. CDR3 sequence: CASSPLKRGSTDTQYF. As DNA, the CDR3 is TGTGCCAGCTCACCACTTAAGCGGGGGAGCACAGATACGCAGTATTTT.

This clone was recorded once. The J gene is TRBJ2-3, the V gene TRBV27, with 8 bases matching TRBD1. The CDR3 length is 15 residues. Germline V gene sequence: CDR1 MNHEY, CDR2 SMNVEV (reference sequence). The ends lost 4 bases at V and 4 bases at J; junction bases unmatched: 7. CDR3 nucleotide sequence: TGTGCCAGCAGTTGGGGCAGGGGGCTGGCAGATACGCAGTATTTT. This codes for CASSWGRGLADTQYF.

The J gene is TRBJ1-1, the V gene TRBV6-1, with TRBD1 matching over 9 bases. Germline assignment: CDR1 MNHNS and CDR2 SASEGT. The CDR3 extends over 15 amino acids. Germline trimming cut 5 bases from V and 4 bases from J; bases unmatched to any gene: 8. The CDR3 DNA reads TGTGCCAGCAGTCCACAGGGGGCGCTGGGCACTGAAGCTTTCTTT. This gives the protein CASSPQGALGTEAFF.

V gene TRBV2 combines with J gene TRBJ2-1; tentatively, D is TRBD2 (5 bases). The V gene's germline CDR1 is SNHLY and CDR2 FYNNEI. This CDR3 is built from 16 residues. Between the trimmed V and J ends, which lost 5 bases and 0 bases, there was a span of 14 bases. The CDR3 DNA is TGTGCCAGCAGTCCCCGGCGGGTCACCTCCTACAATGAGCAGTTCTTC. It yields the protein CASSPRRVTSYNEQFF.

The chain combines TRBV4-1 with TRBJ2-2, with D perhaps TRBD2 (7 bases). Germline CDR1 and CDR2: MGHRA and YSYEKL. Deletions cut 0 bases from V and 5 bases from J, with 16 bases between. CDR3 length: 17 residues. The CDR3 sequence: CASSQEGASGWTGELFF. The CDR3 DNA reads TGCGCCAGCAGCCAAGAGGGGGCTAGCGGTTGGACCGGGGAGCTGTTTTTT.

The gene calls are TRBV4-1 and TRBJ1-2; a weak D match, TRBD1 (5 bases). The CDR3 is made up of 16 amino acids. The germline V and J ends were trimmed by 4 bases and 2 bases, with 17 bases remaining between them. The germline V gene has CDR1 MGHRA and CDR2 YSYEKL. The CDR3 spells CASSPGGGRRNYGYTF. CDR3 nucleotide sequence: TGCGCCAGCAGCCCGGGCGGGGGGAGGAGAAACTATGGCTACACCTTC.